These T cell receptor beta chains were read from a single sample in a study of post-analysis software for immune sequencing data. TCRdb processed the PCR reads anew with MiXCR; each CDR3 protein has one entry. The repertoire consists of about 620,000 distinct CDR3 sequences, with 44% occurring once and the leading ten covering approximately 1.7%. Sequencing input: blood. These receptors came from a girl between 10 and 17 years old with multiple sclerosis. The CDR3 runs from the conserved cysteine through the conserved F or W. A D gene is named only where the DNA matches it firmly. Not all rows give a size; the values are once, few, many and, for expanded clones, a class.

TRBV7-7	TRBJ2-5	few	NA	CASSFNPIEETQYF	TGTGCCAGCAGCTTTAACCCGATAGAAGAGACCCAGTACTTC
TRBV20-1	TRBJ2-5	NA	TRBD2	CSARASGYETQYF	TGCAGTGCTAGGGCTAGCGGTTATGAGACCCAGTACTTC
TRBV7-2	TRBJ2-3	few	TRBD2	CASSLVASGGRGDTQYF	TGTGCCAGCAGCTTAGTGGCTAGCGGGGGCCGGGGAGATACGCAGTATTTT
TRBV27	TRBJ2-7	NA	TRBD2	CASSLVAGAFYEQYF	TGTGCCAGCAGTTTAGTAGCGGGGGCGTTCTACGAGCAGTACTTC
TRBV5-1	TRBJ1-2	NA	TRBD1	CASSFRTGEEDYGYTF	TGCGCCAGCAGCTTTCGGACAGGGGAAGAAGACTATGGCTACACCTTC
TRBV7-9	TRBJ2-7	few	TRBD1	CASSSSSGQGGEQYF	TGTGCCAGCAGCTCCAGTTCGGGACAGGGGGGCGAGCAGTACTTC
TRBV5-1	TRBJ1-2	NA	TRBD1	CASSSGTGEDGYTF	TGCGCCAGCAGCTCTGGGACAGGGGAAGATGGCTACACCTTC
TRBV24-1	TRBJ1-5	NA	TRBD1	CATSEQGGNQPQHF	TGTGCCACCAGCGAACAGGGGGGCAATCAGCCCCAGCATTTT
TRBV12-3/TRBV12-4	TRBJ1-6	few	NA	CASSLRGTNSPLHF	TGTGCCAGCAGTTTGCGGGGGACCAATTCACCCCTCCACTTT
TRBV27	TRBJ2-7	NA	TRBD1	CASSLSGTARRYEQYF	TGTGCCAGCAGTTTATCGGGGACAGCTCGCCGGTACGAGCAGTACTTC
TRBV10-3	TRBJ2-5	few	NA	CAISHQGGTGIYQETQYF	TGTGCCATCAGCCACCAAGGCGGTACGGGGATTTACCAAGAGACCCAGTACTTC
TRBV4-2	TRBJ2-1	NA	TRBD2	CASSQSASGGREQFF	TGTGCCAGCAGCCAATCAGCTAGCGGGGGGCGAGAGCAGTTCTTC
TRBV19	TRBJ2-7	NA	NA	CASSQTPGITYEQYF	TGTGCCAGTAGCCAAACACCAGGGATAACCTACGAGCAGTACTTC
TRBV5-1	TRBJ1-2	NA	NA	CASSPVGGNYGYTF	TGCGCCAGCAGCCCCGTAGGGGGTAACTATGGCTACACCTTC
TRBV6-6	TRBJ1-5	few	NA	CASSSLAVISNQPQHF	TGTGCCAGCAGTTCCCTGGCTGTAATTAGCAATCAGCCCCAGCATTTT
TRBV29-1	TRBJ2-1	NA	NA	CSVDNRDGGNEQFF	TGCAGCGTTGACAACCGGGATGGGGGCAATGAGCAGTTCTTC
TRBV4-2	TRBJ2-5	NA	NA	CASSHASGQQETQYF	TGTGCCAGCAGCCACGCCTCTGGACAGCAAGAGACCCAGTACTTC
TRBV5-1	TRBJ2-4	few	NA	CASSIDPENIQYF	TGCGCCAGCAGCATAGACCCGGAGAACATTCAGTACTTC